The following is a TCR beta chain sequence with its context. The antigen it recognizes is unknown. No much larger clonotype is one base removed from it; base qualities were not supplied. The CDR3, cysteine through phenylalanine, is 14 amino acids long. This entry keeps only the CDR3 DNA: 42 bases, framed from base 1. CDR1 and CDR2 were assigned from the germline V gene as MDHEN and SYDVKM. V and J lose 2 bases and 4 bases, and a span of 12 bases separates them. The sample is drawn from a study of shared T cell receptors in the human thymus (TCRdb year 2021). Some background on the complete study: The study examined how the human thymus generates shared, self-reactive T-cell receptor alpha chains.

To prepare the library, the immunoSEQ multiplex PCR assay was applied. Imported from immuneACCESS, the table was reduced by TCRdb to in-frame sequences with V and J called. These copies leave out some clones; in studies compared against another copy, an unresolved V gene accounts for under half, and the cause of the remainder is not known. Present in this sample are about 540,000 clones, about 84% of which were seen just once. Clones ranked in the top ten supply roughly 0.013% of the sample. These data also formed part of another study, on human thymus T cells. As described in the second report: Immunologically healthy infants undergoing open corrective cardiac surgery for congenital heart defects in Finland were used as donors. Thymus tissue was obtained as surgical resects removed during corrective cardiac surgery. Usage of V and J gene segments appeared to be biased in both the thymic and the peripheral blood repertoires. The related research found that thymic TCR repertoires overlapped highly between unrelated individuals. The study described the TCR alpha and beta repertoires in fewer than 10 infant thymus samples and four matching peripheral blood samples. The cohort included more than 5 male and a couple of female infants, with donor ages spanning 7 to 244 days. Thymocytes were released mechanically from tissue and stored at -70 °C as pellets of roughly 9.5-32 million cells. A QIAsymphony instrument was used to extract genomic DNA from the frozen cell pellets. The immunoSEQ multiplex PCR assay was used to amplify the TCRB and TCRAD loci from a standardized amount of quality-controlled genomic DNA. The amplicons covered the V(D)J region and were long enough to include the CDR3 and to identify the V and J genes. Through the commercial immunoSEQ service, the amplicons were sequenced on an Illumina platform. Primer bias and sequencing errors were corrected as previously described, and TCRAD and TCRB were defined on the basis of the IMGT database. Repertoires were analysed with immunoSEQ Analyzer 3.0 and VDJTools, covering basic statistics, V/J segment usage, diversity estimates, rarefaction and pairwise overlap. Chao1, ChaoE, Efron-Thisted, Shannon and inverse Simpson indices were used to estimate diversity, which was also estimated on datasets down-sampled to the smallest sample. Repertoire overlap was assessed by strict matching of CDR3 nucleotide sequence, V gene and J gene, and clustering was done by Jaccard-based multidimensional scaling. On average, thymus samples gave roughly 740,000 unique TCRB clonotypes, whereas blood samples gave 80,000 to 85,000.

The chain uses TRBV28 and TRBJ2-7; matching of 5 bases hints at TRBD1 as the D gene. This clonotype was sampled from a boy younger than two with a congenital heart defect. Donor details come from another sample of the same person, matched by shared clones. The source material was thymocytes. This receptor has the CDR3 CASSLVGRRYEQYF. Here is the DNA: TGTGCCAGCAGTTTAGTGGGGCGCCGGTACGAGCAGTACTTC. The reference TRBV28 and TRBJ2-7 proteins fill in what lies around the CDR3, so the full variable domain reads DVKVTQSSRYLVKRTGEKVFLECVQDMDHENMFWYRQDPGLGLRLIYFSYDVKMKEKGDIPEGYSVSREKKERFSLILESASTNQTSMYLCASSLVGRRYEQYFGPGTRLTVT.